The 7 T cell receptor beta chains below come from one sample, sequenced in a study of shared clonotypes between healthy human individuals. Clones were read by immunoSEQ multiplex PCR, and TCRdb kept only the in-frame ones, dropping some. Of a few million clones listed, just over 90% are singletons. Sequencing used naive CD4+ T cells sorted from blood. Subset meaning: CD45RA+ positively selected. These receptors all come from a man aged 18 to 30 in good health.

This rearrangement joins TRBV15 to TRBJ2-3; tentative D call: TRBD1 (5 bases). V lost 5 bases to trimming and J lost 4 bases, with 13 bases between them. The germline V gene has CDR1 LNHNV and CDR2 YYDKDF (reference sequence). CDR3 length: 14 residues. The CDR3 here is CATSPRTPPDTQYF. CDR3 in DNA: TGTGCCACCAGCCCCCGGACACCGCCAGATACGCAGTATTTT.

The chain combines TRBV6-4 with TRBJ1-6; D is ambiguous. The V end lost 3 bases, the J end lost 9 bases, and 9 bases lay between the germline ends. Germline V CDR1 and CDR2: MRHNA, SNTAGT. CDR3 length: 13 amino acids. The CDR3 spells CASSETRISPLHF. As DNA, the CDR3 is TGTGCCAGCAGTGAAACTCGTATTTCACCCCTCCACTTT.

As DNA, the CDR3 is TGTGCCAGCAGCGTAGGAGCGGGGGGGCGTGAGCAGTTCTTC. Translated: CASSVGAGGREQFF. This chain joins TRBV9 and TRBJ2-1, with TRBD2 matching 10 bases. Losses at the gene ends were 0 bases for V and 9 bases for J; bases not matched to a gene: 3. This CDR3 has 14 residues. The germline CDR1 and CDR2 sequences are SGDLS and YYNGEE. Combining the CDR3 with reference TRBV9 and TRBJ2-1 gives the whole variable domain DSGVTQTPKHLITATGQRVTLRCSPRSGDLSVYWYQQSLDQGLQFLIQYYNGEERAKGNILERFSAQQFPDLHSELNLSSLELGDSALYFCASSVGAGGREQFFGPGTRLTVL.

The rearrangement joins TRBV18 to TRBJ1-4, with D unresolved. Germline V gene sequence: CDR1 KGHSH, CDR2 LQKENI. Trimming stripped 3 bases from V and 8 bases from J, with 13 bases between. The CDR3 covers 14 residues. CDR3 region: CASSPGPGDEKLFF. The CDR3 DNA reads TGTGCCAGCTCACCCGGCCCTGGCGACGAAAAACTGTTTTTT. The variable domain in full, completed from reference TRBV18 and TRBJ1-4, reads NAGVMQNPRHLVRRRGQEARLRCSPMKGHSHVYWYRQLPEEGLKFMVYLQKENIIDESGMPKERFSAEFPKEGPSILRIQQVVRGDSAAYFCASSPGPGDEKLFFGSGTQLSVL.

Comments on this clone: The same CDR3 arises from other DNA sequences in this sample as well. The rearrangement joins TRBV7-2 to TRBJ2-1; 10 nucleotides line up with TRBD1. Germline CDR1 and CDR2: SGHTA and FQGNSA. V shed 6 bases, J shed 8 bases, and the junction held 7 bases outside the gene matches. The CDR3 is 14 residues long. The CDR3 DNA sequence: TGTGCCAGCAGTCGCGACAGGGGGCGGGATGAGCAGTTCTTC. As protein: CASSRDRGRDEQFF.

As to this clone: This is likely a read error, given that the CDR3 carries no conserved phenylalanine or tryptophan at its end. Because the CDR3's place on the DNA is in doubt, the DNA is left out and the CDR3 is given as listed by TCRdb. V usage is TRBV10-3 and J usage is TRBJ1-1. Looked up from germline, CDR1 is ENHRY and CDR2 is SYGVKD. With termini counted, the CDR3 has 13 amino acids. Here the CDR3 reads CAISESIGTLSVV.

The chain uses TRBV2 and TRBJ2-5; the match to TRBD1 covers 9 bases. Germline assignment: CDR1 SNHLY and CDR2 FYNNEI. The CDR3 covers 15 residues. With 6 bases clipped from V and 2 bases from J, the junction kept 7 bases outside the gene matches. CDR3 amino acids: CASRGDRARQETQYF. The CDR3, as DNA: TGTGCCAGCAGGGGGGACAGGGCGAGACAAGAGACCCAGTACTTC. Drawing the rest from reference TRBV2 and TRBJ2-5, the complete variable domain is EPEVTQTPSHQVTQMGQEVILRCVPISNHLYFYWYRQILGQKVEFLVSFYNNEISEKSEIFDDQFSVERPDGSNFTLKIRSTKLEDSAMYFCASRGDRARQETQYFGPGTRLLVL.